Detailed here is one T cell receptor (beta chain). Its antigen is still unknown. No much larger clone exists at a distance of one base, and base qualities are not known. Peripheral blood CD8+ and CD4+ T cells from healthy donors, Susac syndrome patients and multiple sclerosis patients were profiled using high-throughput TCR beta sequencing. The multiple sclerosis controls were treatment-naive patients whose relapsing-remitting disease, either stable or active, fulfilled the revised McDonald criteria. Bulk CD8+ and CD4+ T cells were purified by magnetic negative isolation, while CD8+ TEMRA cells were enriched using FACS. Blood was collected in EDTA tubes and processed within 24 hours, with PBMCs isolated through density gradient centrifugation. PBMCs intended for TCR sequencing were cryopreserved in liquid nitrogen and were subsequently thawed in a 37 degrees C water bath. Purity of sorted or isolated CD4+, CD8+ and CD8+ TEMRA cells was at least 90%.

This record belongs to a study of CD8 T cells in Susac syndrome (dated by TCRdb to between 2018 and 2020). The study in broad terms: Repertoire sequencing was used to test whether CD8+ T cell activation and differentiation in Susac syndrome was antigen driven. Study-level results and caveats: The number of individuals in the TCR sequencing and HLA analysis was acknowledged as relatively small.

RNA was extracted using the RNeasy kit, and about 0.45 to 1 ug of the RNA was reverse transcribed with random hexamers. The immunoSEQ multiplex PCR assay, which covers 54 Vbeta and 13 Jbeta segments, was used to amplify TCR beta CDR3 regions. PCR amplification bias was corrected by using a synthetic template baseline for primer optimization and computational correction. Per the original workflow: Reads were annotated to V, D and J genes according to IMGT and were analyzed with immunoSEQ Analyzer, with only productive sequences retained. Clonality was computed as one minus Shannon entropy normalized by log2 of the number of productive unique sequences. For each patient and control, public and private clones were evaluated within the 100 most prevalent clones. Clones were defined as Susac-specific if absent from the healthy and MS cohorts, from approximately 1,100 published viral clones and from other ImmuneACCESS disease sequences. In TCRdb, the public reads were trimmed at Q25 with fastp and aligned with MiXCR, with productive beta chains retained. Rows matching on CDR3 protein sequence are summarized as one entry with the most common DNA and genes. TCRdb, not the original authors, processed these V and J calls. The sample includes about 140,000 distinct CDR3 sequences, with around 95% observed a single time. The ten largest account for around 0.11% of the sample.

V and J are truncated by 5 bases and 2 bases respectively, leaving an intervening sequence of 18 bases. For CDR1 and CDR2, the germline V gene (reference sequence) lists DFQATT and SNEGSKA. Spanning cysteine to phenylalanine, the CDR3 consists of 15 amino acids. Kept here is only the CDR3 DNA, which spans 45 bases and is read in frame from base 1. The chain links TRBV20-1 with TRBJ2-5, and perhaps TRBD1 as D gene, on 6 matching bases. The sequenced sample was CD4+ T cells from PBMCs. The sequence was obtained from a human donor with multiple sclerosis. Here is the DNA: TGCAGTGCTCAACCCTGGGGGACATCTCAAGAGACCCAGTACTTC. It is translated as CSAQPWGTSQETQYF.